This T cell receptor (gamma chain) stems from a study of gamma delta lymphoproliferative disorders and STAT genes. By share of the sample, this clone is medium-sized. The CDR3 consists of 11 residues. With 0 bases clipped from V and 9 bases from J, the junction kept 2 bases outside the gene matches. Germline loops: CDR1 VTNTFY, CDR2 YDVSTARD (reference sequence). Sequencing used genomic DNA taken from PBMCs of patients and controls. TCRdb fed the multiplex PCR reads to CATT. The table lists 550 to 700 gamma-chain clones, approximately 15% of them singletons. The TCR originated in a human donor in good health. V and J are TRGV3 and TRGJ1 or TRGJ2. Germline matching of the DNA provided the J gene here, since TCRdb leaves it blank. The source material was blood. DNA for the CDR3: TGTGCCACCTGGGACAGGGGTAAGAAACTCTTT. Translated, it gives CATWDRGKKLF.